What follows describes a single TCR beta chain. This specimen belongs to a study of blood T cell repertoires in COVID-19. Study-level background: Samples came from the United States, Italy and Spain, spanning acute and convalescent COVID-19.

The CDR3 is 12 amino acids. V lost 7 bases to trimming and J lost 8 bases, with 12 bases between them. Germline values: CDR1 MNHEY, CDR2 SVGAGI. The protocol was immunoSEQ multiplex PCR, while the TCRdb copy is restricted to in-frame clones and leaves out a portion. The sample contains over 250,000 clones, roughly 90% of which appear only once. Participants were aged roughly 18 to 90 years, lived in some 23 US areas, and enrolled virtually. This receptor was identified in a woman under 40 who had recovered from COVID-19. The chain is built from TRBV6-5 and TRBJ2-1; TRBD1 is a possible D gene (6 bases). The sample consisted of PBMCs or T cells enriched from blood (not recorded which). In nucleotides, the CDR3 is TGTGCCAGCAAGGGGGTAGTAGATGAGCAGTTCTTC. It yields the protein CASKGVVDEQFF.